This T cell receptor (beta chain) was observed in a study of shared clonotypes between healthy human individuals. Across the whole study: Three plates were used per donor for CD4 naive, three for CD4 memory, two for CD8 naive and one for CD8 memory.

Remarks on this clone: Its antigen remains unknown.

Once extracted for a subset, genomic DNA was divided evenly among several immunoSEQ plates. Some clones are missing from TCRdb's copy, which holds only in-frame ones; the method was immunoSEQ multiplex PCR. This sample yields approximately 2.4 million clones, of which approximately 94% are seen a single time; around 0.13% belongs to the top ten. The CDR3 extends over 13 amino acids. With V trimmed by 10 bases and J by 3 bases, 8 bases remained unmatched. Germline V gene lookup returns CDR1 MDHEN and CDR2 SYDVKM. Findings and limits, study-wide: Lower generation probabilities were found for non-shared clonotypes than for those shared by all four donors.

Sequencing was performed on naive CD4+ T cells sorted from blood. Sample subset: CD45RA+ positively selected. The receptor's source is a man aged 18-30 years in good health. The chain is built from TRBV28 and TRBJ2-7; TRBD1 agrees at 8 bases. The CDR3: CATFDRGNYEQYF. The CDR3 nucleotides are TGTGCCACCTTTGACAGGGGAAACTACGAGCAGTACTTC.